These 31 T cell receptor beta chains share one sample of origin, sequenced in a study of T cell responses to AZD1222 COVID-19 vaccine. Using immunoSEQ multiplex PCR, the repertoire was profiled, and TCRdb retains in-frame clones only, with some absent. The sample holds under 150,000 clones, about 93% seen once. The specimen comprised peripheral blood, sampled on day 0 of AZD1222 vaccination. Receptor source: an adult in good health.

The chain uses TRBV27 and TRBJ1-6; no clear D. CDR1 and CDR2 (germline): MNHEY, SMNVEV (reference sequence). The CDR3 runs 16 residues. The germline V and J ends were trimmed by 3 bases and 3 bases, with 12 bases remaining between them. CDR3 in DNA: TGTGCCAGCAGTTTGGAAGGGTTGGGCTATAATTCACCCCTCCACTTT. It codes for CASSLEGLGYNSPLHF.

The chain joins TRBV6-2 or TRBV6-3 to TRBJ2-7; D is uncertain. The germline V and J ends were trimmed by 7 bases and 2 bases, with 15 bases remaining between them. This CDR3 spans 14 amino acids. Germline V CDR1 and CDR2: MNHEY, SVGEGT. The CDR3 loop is CASIPVESPYEQYF. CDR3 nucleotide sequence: TGTGCCAGCATCCCCGTGGAGTCCCCCTACGAGCAGTACTTC.

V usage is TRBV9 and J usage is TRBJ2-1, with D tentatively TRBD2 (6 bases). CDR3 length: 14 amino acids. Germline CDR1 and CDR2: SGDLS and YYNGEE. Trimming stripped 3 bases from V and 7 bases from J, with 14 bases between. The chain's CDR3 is CASSAQPGGNEQFF. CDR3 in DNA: TGTGCCAGCAGCGCCCAGCCTGGAGGGAATGAGCAGTTCTTC.

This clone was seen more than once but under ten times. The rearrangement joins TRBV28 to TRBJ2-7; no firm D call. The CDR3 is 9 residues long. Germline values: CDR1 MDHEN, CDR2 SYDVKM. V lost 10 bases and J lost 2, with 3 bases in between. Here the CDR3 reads CATPYEQYF. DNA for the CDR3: TGTGCCACCCCCTACGAGCAGTACTTC.

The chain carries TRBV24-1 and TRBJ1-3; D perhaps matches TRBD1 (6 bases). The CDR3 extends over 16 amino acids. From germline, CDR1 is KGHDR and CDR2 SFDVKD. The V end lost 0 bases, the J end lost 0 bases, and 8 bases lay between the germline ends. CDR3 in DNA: TGTGCCACCAGTGATTTGCGGGACACCTCTGGAAACACCATATATTTT. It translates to CATSDLRDTSGNTIYF.

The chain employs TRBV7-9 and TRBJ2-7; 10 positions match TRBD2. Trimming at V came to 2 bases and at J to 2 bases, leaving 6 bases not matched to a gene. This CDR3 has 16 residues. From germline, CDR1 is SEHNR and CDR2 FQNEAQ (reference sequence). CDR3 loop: CASSLWLSGRAYEQYF. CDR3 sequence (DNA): TGTGCCAGCAGCTTATGGTTAAGCGGGAGGGCCTACGAGCAGTACTTC. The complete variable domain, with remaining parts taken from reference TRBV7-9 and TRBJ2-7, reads DTGVSQNPRHKITKRGQNVTFRCDPISEHNRLYWYRQTLGQGPEFLTYFQNEAQLEKSRLLSDRFSAERPKGSFSTLEIQRTEQGDSAMYLCASSLWLSGRAYEQYFGPGTRLTVT.

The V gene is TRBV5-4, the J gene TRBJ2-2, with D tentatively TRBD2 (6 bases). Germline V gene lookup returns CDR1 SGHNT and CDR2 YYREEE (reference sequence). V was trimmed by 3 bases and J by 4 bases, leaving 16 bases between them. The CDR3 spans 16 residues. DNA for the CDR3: TGTGCCAGCAGCTCCCCATCGGAGGGTGGCACCGGGGAGCTGTTTTTT. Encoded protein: CASSSPSEGGTGELFF. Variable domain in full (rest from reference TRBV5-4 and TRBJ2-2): ETGVTQSPTHLIKTRGQQVTLRCSSQSGHNTVSWYQQALGQGPQFIFQYYREEENGRGNFPPRFSGLQFPNYSSELNVNALELDDSALYLCASSSPSEGGTGELFFGEGSRLTVL.

CDR3 loop: CASSLGAGIPDTQYF. CDR3 in DNA: TGTGCCAGCAGCTTAGGGGCAGGGATCCCAGATACGCAGTATTTT. The chain carries TRBV7-8 and TRBJ2-3; maybe TRBD1 (5 bases). Trimming removed 1 base from V and 4 bases from J, with 12 bases in between. The CDR3 has 15 residues. The germline gives CDR1 SGHVS, CDR2 FQNEAQ.

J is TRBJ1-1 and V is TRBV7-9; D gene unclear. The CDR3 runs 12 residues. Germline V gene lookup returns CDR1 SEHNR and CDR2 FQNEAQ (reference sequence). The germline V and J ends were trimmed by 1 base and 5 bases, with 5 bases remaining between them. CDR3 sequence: CASSLGRTEAFF. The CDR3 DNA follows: TGTGCCAGCAGCTTAGGGCGTACTGAAGCTTTCTTT.

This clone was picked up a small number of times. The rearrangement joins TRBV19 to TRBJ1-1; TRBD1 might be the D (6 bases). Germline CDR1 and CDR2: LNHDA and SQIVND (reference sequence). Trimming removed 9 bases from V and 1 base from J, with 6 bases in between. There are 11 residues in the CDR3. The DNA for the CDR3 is TGTGCCAGCAGGGGGAACACTGAAGCTTTCTTT. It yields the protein CASRGNTEAFF. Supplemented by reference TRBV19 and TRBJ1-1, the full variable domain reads DGGITQSPKYLFRKEGQNVTLSCEQNLNHDAMYWYRQDPGQGLRLIYYSQIVNDFQKGDIAEGYSVSREKKESFPLTVTSAQKNPTAFYLCASRGNTEAFFGQGTRLTVV.

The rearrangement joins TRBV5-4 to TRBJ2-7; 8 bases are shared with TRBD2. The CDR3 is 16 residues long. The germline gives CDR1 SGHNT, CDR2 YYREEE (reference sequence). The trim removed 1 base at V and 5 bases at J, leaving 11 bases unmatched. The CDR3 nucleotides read TGTGCCAGCAGCTTGAAGCGGGAGAGATTAAGGGACGAGCAGTACTTC. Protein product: CASSLKRERLRDEQYF.

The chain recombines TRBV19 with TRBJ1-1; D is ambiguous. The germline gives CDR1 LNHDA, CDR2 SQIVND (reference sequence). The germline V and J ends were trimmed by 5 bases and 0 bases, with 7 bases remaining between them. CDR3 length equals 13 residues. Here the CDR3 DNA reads TGTGCCAGTAGTCTGGGTGTGAACACTGAAGCTTTCTTT. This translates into CASSLGVNTEAFF.

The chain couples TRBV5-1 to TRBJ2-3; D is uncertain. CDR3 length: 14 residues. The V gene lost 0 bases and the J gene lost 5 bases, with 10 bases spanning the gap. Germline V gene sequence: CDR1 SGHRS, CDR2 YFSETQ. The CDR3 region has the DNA TGCGCCAGCAGCTTGGAGGCTTCTCGAGATACGCAGTATTTT. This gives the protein CASSLEASRDTQYF.

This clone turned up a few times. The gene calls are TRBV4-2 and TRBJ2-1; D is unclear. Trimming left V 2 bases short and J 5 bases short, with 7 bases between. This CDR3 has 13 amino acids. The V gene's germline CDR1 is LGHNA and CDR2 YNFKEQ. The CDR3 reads CASSQRIHNEQFF. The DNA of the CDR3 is TGTGCCAGCAGCCAAAGGATTCACAATGAGCAGTTCTTC.

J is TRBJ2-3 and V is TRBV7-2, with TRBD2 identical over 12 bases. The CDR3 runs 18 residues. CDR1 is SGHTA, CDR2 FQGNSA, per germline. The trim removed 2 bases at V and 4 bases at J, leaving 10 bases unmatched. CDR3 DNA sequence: TGTGCCAGCAGCTTAAAAGCTAGCGGGGGGGCCCGGTCAGATACGCAGTATTTT. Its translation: CASSLKASGGARSDTQYF.

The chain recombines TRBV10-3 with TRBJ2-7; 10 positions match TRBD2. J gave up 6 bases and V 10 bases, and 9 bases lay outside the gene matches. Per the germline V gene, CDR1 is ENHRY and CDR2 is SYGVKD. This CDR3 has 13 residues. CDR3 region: CATSASGSREQYF. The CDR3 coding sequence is TGTGCCACCTCGGCTAGCGGGAGCCGCGAGCAGTACTTC.

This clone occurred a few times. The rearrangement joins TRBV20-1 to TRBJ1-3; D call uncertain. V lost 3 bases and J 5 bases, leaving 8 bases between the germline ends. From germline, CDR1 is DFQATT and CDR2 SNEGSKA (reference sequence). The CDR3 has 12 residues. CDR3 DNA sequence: TGCAGTGCTAGTAGCCGGAGAAACACCATATATTTT. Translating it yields CSASSRRNTIYF.

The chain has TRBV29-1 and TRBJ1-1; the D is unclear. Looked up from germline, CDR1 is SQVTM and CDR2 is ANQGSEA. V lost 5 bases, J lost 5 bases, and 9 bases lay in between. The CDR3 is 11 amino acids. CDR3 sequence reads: CSVMEATEAFF. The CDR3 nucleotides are TGCAGCGTTATGGAGGCGACTGAAGCTTTCTTT.

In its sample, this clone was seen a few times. The CDR3 spells CASSVNSGTGRAFF. The CDR3 region has the DNA TGTGCCAGCAGCGTAAACTCCGGGACAGGGAGGGCTTTCTTT. This chain uses TRBV9 with TRBJ1-1; 9 bases match TRBD1. The CDR3 is made up of 14 amino acids. J gave up 11 bases and V 1 base, and 9 bases lay outside the gene matches. Germline CDR1 and CDR2: SGDLS and YYNGEE.

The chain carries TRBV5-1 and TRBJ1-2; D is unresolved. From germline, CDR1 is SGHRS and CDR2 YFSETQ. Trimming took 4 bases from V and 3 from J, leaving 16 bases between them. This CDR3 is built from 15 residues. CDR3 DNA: TGCGCCAGCAGCATCCTACCGGGGTTTGACTATGGCTACACCTTC. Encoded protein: CASSILPGFDYGYTF. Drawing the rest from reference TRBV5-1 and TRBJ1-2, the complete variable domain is KAGVTQTPRYLIKTRGQQVTLSCSPISGHRSVSWYQQTPGQGLQFLFEYFSETQRNKGNFPGRFSGRQFSNSRSEMNVSTLELGDSALYLCASSILPGFDYGYTFGSGTRLTVV.

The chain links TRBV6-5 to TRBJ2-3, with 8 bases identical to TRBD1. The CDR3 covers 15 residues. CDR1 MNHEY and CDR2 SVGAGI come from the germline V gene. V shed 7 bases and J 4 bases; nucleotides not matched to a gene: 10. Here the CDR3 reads CASTLSGGWADTQYF. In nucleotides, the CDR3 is TGTGCCAGCACCCTATCAGGGGGCTGGGCAGATACGCAGTATTTT.

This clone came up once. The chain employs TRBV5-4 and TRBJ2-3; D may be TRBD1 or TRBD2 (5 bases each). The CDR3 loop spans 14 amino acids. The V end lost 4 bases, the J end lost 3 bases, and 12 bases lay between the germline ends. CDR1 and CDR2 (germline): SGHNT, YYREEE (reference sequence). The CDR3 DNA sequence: TGTGCCAGCAGCGTTCTTTGGGGGACAGATACGCAGTATTTT. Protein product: CASSVLWGTDTQYF. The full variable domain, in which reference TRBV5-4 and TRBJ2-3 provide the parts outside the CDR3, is ETGVTQSPTHLIKTRGQQVTLRCSSQSGHNTVSWYQQALGQGPQFIFQYYREEENGRGNFPPRFSGLQFPNYSSELNVNALELDDSALYLCASSVLWGTDTQYFGPGTRLTVL.

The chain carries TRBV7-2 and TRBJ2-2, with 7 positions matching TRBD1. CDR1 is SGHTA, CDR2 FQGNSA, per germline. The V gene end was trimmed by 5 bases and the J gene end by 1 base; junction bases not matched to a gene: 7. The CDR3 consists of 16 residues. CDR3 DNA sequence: TGTGCCAGCAGCCCGAGACAGGGCCAGAACACCGGGGAGCTGTTTTTT. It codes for CASSPRQGQNTGELFF.

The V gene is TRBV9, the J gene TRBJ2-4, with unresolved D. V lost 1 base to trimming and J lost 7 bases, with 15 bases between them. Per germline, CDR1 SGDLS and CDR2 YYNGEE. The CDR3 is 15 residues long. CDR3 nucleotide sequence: TGTGCCAGCAGCGTAAGGCCCAATGCTGGTAACATTCAGTACTTC. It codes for CASSVRPNAGNIQYF.

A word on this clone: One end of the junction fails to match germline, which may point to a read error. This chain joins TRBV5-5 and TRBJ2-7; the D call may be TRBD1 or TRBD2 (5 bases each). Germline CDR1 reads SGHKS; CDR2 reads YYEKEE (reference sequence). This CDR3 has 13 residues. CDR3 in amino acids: CASRLGVSYEQYF. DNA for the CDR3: TGTGCCAGCAGATTGGGGGTCTCCTACGAGCAGTACTTC. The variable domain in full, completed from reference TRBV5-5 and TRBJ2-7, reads DAGVTQSPTHLIKTRGQQVTLRCSPISGHKSVSWYQQVLGQGPQFIFQYYEKEERGRGNFPDRFSARQFPNYSSELNVNALLLGDSALYLCASRLGVSYEQYFGPGTRLTVT.

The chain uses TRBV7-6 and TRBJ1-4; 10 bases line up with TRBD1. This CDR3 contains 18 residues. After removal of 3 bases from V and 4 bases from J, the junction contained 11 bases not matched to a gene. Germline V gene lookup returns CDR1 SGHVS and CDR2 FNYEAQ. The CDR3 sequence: CASSFRLGGQGVNEKLFF. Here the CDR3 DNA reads TGTGCCAGCAGCTTTCGGTTAGGTGGACAGGGGGTTAATGAAAAACTGTTTTTT. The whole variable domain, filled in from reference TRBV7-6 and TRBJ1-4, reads GAGVSQSPRYKVTKRGQDVALRCDPISGHVSLYWYRQALGQGPEFLTYFNYEAQQDKSGLPNDRFSAERPEGSISTLTIQRTEQRDSAMYRCASSFRLGGQGVNEKLFFGSGTQLSVL.

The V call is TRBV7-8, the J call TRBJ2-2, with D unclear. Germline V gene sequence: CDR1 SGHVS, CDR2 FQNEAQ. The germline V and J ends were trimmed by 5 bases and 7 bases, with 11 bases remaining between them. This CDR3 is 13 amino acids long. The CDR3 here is CASSPRTDGELFF. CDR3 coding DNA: TGTGCCAGCAGCCCCCGGACGGACGGGGAGCTGTTTTTT.

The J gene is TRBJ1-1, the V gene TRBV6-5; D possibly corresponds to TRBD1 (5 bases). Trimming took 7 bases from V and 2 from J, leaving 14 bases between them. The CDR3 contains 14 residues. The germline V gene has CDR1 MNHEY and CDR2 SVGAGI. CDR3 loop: CASTLEGPNTEAFF. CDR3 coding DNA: TGTGCCAGCACCCTCGAGGGACCTAACACTGAAGCTTTCTTT.

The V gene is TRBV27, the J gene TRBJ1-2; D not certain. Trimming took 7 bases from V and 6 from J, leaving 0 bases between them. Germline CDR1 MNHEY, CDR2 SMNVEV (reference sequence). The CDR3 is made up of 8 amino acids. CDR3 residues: CASNGYTF. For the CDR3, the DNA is TGTGCCAGCAATGGCTACACCTTC.

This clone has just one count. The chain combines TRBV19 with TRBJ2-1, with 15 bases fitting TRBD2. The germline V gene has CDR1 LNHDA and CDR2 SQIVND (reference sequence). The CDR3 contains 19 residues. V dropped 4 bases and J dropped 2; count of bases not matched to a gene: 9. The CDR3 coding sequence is TGTGCCAGTAGTACCATAGGACTAGCGGGAGGGCCCCCCTACAATGAGCAGTTCTTC. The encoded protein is CASSTIGLAGGPPYNEQFF.

The CDR3 coding sequence is TGTGCCAGCTCACTCGGGAACTCCCTGGCCGAGACCCAGTACTTC. It is translated as CASSLGNSLAETQYF. The J gene is TRBJ2-5, the V gene TRBV18, with D perhaps TRBD2 (5 bases). This CDR3 is built from 15 residues. V lost 4 bases and J lost 5, with 17 bases in between. Germline V gives CDR1 KGHSH, CDR2 LQKENI.